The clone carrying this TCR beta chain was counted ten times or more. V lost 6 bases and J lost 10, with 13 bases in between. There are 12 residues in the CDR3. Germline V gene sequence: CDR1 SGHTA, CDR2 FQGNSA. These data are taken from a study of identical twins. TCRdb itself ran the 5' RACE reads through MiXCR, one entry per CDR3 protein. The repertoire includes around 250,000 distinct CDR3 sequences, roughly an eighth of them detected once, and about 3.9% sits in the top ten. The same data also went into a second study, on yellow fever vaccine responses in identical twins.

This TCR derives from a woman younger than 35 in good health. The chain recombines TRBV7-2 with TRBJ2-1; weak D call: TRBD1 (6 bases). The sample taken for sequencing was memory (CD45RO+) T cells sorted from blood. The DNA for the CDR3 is TGTGCCAGCAGTTGGACCGGGACAGAGCAGTTCTTC. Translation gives CASSWTGTEQFF.